What follows describes a single T cell receptor (beta chain). Antigen: not known. This specimen comes from a study of immune cell composition in non-small cell lung cancer. The data were produced by immunoSEQ multiplex PCR, yet TCRdb's version contains in-frame clones alone and is incomplete. This table holds 2,000 to 2,500 clones, 70% to 80% found once. Findings and caveats of the study: No significant correlation existed between pack-years smoked and tumour clonality. Lung adenocarcinomas had lower top 10 clone scores and clonality than squamous tumours.

Trimming took off 6 bases at V and 2 bases at J, with 15 bases between the two ends. The CDR3 extends over 15 amino acids. Germline values: CDR1 SNHLY, CDR2 FYNNEI. The sequencing input was lung tumor tissue. V gene TRBV2 combines with J gene TRBJ2-3, with D hard to call. This sequence originates from a human donor with non-small cell lung cancer. The CDR3 loop reads CASRRSPSPTDTQYF. The CDR3 DNA follows: TGTGCCAGCAGACGGTCGCCTTCTCCCACAGATACGCAGTATTTT.